The sequence of this T cell receptor (beta chain) was determined in a study of graft-versus-host responses after intestinal transplantation. TCRdb's table, derived via immunoSEQ multiplex PCR, lists solely in-frame clones and lacks some. The sample records under 90,000 clones, 85% to 95% being singletons. The germline CDR1 and CDR2 sequences are SGHAT and FQDESV (reference sequence). The CDR3 sequence is 16 residues long. V was clipped by 5 bases and J by 5 bases; unmatched bases: 14. Whole-study results and caveats: GvH clones turned up in recipient marrow; some had shown up first in ileum or blood. Individuals carrying graft-donor T cell macrochimerism showed high graft-versus-host to host-versus-graft clonal ratios in allografts.

Concerning this clone itself: Its antigen remains unidentified.

V gene TRBV11-1 combines with J gene TRBJ2-5; 7 bases map to TRBD1. The receptor was isolated from a human donor who was the organ donor for an intestinal transplant. Source: unstimulated CD4+ T cells sorted from spleen or lymph node cells, taken before transplant. In DNA form, the CDR3 reads TGTGCCAGCAGCCCCGTGACAGGGTTCAAAGCGGAGACCCAGTACTTC. Residues: CASSPVTGFKAETQYF.